Shown below are 4 T cell receptor beta chains from a single sample sequenced in a study of blood T cell repertoires in COVID-19. Here immunoSEQ multiplex PCR was the method, and the copy in TCRdb shows in-frame clones only, minus some. The data contain 300,000 or so clones, 80% to 95% of them singletons. Sequenced: peripheral blood. These receptors were collected from a woman aged 25 to 39 with COVID-19, enrolled during active disease.

V usage is TRBV19 and J usage is TRBJ1-4; perhaps TRBD1 as D (6 bases). V lost 5 bases and J 5 bases, leaving 9 bases between the germline ends. The CDR3 length is 13 residues. Germline V CDR1 and CDR2: LNHDA, SQIVND (reference sequence). The CDR3 loop reads CASSDRRNEKLFF. Here the CDR3 DNA reads TGTGCCAGTAGTGACAGGCGAAATGAAAAACTGTTTTTT.

This chain connects TRBV2 to TRBJ2-7; TRBD1 is a possible D gene (6 bases). V was trimmed by 11 bases and J by 4 bases, leaving 15 bases between them. The CDR3 has 12 amino acids. Germline-derived CDR1 and CDR2 are SNHLY and FYNNEI. Written as DNA, the CDR3 is TGTGCCCTCCGCACCCAGGGGTACGAGCAGTACTTC. It yields the protein CALRTQGYEQYF.

In this sample, this clone turned up once. The chain is built from TRBV9 and TRBJ2-7; D uncertain. CDR3 length: 14 amino acids. The germline V and J ends were trimmed by 0 bases and 3 bases, with 10 bases remaining between them. The germline V gene encodes CDR1 SGDLS and CDR2 YYNGEE. Here the CDR3 reads CASSVGSGNYEQYF. The CDR3 region has the DNA TGTGCCAGCAGCGTAGGCTCAGGAAACTACGAGCAGTACTTC.

The V and J genes are TRBV7-6 and TRBJ2-7, with 10 bases aligning to TRBD1. Trimming cost V 0 bases and J 7 bases; bases outside gene matches: 9. Germline loops: CDR1 SGHVS, CDR2 FNYEAQ. The CDR3 loop spans 16 amino acids. CDR3: CASSLASGQGSDEQYF. CDR3 sequence (DNA): TGTGCCAGCAGCTTAGCCTCGGGACAGGGGTCGGATGAGCAGTACTTC.